This TCR beta chain is from a study of control samples from healthy donors and cancer patients. TCRdb keeps only in-frame clones here, not all; method: immunoSEQ multiplex PCR. This table holds fewer than 120,000 clones, roughly 90% found once. Germline assignment: CDR1 SGHNT and CDR2 YENEEA. V was trimmed by 4 bases and J by 4 bases, leaving 17 bases between them. This CDR3 is built from 16 residues. The sequence was obtained from a woman in her sixties with lung cancer. The J gene is TRBJ2-1, the V gene TRBV11-3; possibly TRBD2 for D (7 bases). The sample was PBMCs. The CDR3 nucleotides are TGTGCCAGCAGCTCCCGTGGGGGGGGCGCTTACAATGAGCAGTTCTTC. It codes for CASSSRGGGAYNEQFF.